In its sample, the clone carrying this T cell receptor (beta chain) was seen many times. Its cognate antigen is unknown. From germline, CDR1 is GTSNPN and CDR2 SVGIG (reference sequence). The CDR3 totals 15 residues. Between the trimmed V and J ends, which lost 3 bases and 0 bases, there was a span of 14 bases. This sample is drawn from a study of early T cells in non-severe SARS-CoV-2 infection. One entry per CDR3 protein, called by TCRdb with MiXCR from the 5' RACE reads. This table has some 66,000 distinct CDR3 sequences, roughly 9% appearing once. Study-wide findings and caveats: Lookups in VDJdb leaned toward anti-spike CD8 responses and missed private and CD4 specificities.

This chain connects TRBV30 to TRBJ1-1; D is ambiguous. Input material: whole blood. The sequence came from an adult who was a healthcare worker with PCR-confirmed SARS-CoV-2 infection or an uninfected control (not recorded which). CDR3 nucleotides: TGTGCCTGGAGGAGACTAGCCTTCATGAACACTGAAGCTTTCTTT. This sequence encodes CAWRRLAFMNTEAFF.